This T cell receptor (beta chain) is from a study of regulatory T cells in long-lasting Graves disease. Findings and caveats of the study: Study of thyroid tissue was not done, with only peripheral blood studied. Graves' patients with persistent disease showed TCR diversity lower than patients newly diagnosed.

As for time point: persistent/refractory GD, antithyroid drugs over 5 years with positive TRAb. Researchers made the TCR library from RNA that was extracted from PBMCs. The CDR3 is made up of 15 amino acids. J lost 5 bases, V lost 0 bases, and 6 bases had no gene match. CDR1 LGHNA and CDR2 YSLEER come from the germline V gene. Concerning this clonotype: Its target is not known.

Library construction for TCR beta used iRepertoire HTBI primers and Arm-PCR of CDR3 regions. In the original analysis: The samples yielded 62 TRBV and roughly 13 TRBJ segments. Using its own MiXCR run on the multiplex PCR reads, TCRdb lists one record per CDR3 protein. The V and J calls, along with clone size, are taken from TCRdb and not from the paper's own processing. The data contain a few hundred thousand distinct CDR3 sequences, roughly a fifth of them singletons. The receptor was isolated from a female donor with Graves disease. The sample in question was peripheral blood mononuclear cells (PBMCs), obtained when the disease was refractory, from a patient treated with antithyroid drugs. This rearrangement joins TRBV4-3 to TRBJ2-7; 8 nucleotides match TRBD1. For the CDR3, the DNA is TGCGCCAGCAGCCAAGACCACAGGGGGATGAACGAGCAGTACTTC. Its translation: CASSQDHRGMNEQYF.